This paragraph covers one T cell receptor (beta chain) sequence. This record belongs to a study of blood T cell repertoires in COVID-19. Whole-study context: Researchers got acute and convalescent COVID-19 samples from the United States, Italy and Spain.

Authors' data handling: Using reference gene primer amplification, nucleated cell counts were estimated. Here immunoSEQ multiplex PCR was the method, and the copy in TCRdb shows in-frame clones only, minus some. The DNA was the basis for D and trimming; V, J and clone size are from that table. This table has 250,000 to 300,000 clones, around 89% appearing once. The germline CDR1 and CDR2 sequences are SGHKS and YYEKEE (reference sequence). This CDR3 has 19 amino acids. Trimming left V 0 bases short and J 4 bases short, with 25 bases between. Sequencing was carried out using peripheral blood. This sequence was found in a woman in her forties who had recovered from COVID-19. The chain couples TRBV5-5 to TRBJ2-5; D is perhaps TRBD1 (6 bases). In DNA, the CDR3 is TGTGCCAGCAGCTTGGTCCCCGACAGGCCCCGGGTAGGGTCAGAGACCCAGTACTTC. This sequence encodes CASSLVPDRPRVGSETQYF.